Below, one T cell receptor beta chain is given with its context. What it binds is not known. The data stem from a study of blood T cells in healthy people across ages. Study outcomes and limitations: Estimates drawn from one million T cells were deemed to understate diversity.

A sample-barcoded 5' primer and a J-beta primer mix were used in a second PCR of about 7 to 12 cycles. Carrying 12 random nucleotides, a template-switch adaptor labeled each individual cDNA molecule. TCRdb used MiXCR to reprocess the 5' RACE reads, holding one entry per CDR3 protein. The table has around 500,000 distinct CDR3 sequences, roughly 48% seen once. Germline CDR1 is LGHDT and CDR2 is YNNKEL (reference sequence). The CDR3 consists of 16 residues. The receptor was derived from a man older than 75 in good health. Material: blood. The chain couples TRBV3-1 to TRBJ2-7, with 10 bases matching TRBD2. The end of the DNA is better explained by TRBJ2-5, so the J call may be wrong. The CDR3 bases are TGTGCCAGCAGCCTAGGTGCTAGCGGGGGTTTTGAGACCCAGTACTTC. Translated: CASSLGASGGFETQYF.